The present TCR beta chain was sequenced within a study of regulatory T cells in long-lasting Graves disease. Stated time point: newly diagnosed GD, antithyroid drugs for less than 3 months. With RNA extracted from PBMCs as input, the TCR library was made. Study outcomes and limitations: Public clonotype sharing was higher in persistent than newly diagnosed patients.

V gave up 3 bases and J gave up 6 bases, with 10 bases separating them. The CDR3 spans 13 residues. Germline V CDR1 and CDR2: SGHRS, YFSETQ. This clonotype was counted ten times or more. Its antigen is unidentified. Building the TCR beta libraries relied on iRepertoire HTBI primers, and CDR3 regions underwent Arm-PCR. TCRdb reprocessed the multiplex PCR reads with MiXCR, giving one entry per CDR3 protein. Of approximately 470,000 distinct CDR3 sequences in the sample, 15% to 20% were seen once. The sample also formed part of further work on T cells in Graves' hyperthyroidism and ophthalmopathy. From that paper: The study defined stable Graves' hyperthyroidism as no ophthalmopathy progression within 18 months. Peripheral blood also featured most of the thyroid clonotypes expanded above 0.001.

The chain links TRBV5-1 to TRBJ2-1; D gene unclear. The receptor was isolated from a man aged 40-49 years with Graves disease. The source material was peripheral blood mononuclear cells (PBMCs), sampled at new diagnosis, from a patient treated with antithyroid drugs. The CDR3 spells CASSSTRTNEQFF. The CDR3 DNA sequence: TGCGCCAGCAGCTCAACAAGAACCAATGAGCAGTTCTTC.